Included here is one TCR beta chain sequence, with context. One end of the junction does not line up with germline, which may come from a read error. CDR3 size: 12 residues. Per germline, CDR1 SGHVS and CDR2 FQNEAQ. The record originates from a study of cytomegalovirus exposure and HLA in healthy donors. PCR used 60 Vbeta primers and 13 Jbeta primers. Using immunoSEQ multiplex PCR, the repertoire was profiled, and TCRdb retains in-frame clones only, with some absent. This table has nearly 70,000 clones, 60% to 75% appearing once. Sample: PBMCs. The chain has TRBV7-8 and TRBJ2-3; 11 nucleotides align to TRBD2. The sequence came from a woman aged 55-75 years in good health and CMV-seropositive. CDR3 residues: CASSLDRLAGSF. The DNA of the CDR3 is TGTGCCAGCAGCTTAGACCGACTAGCGGGATCCTTT.